This T cell receptor beta chain was captured in a study of T cell repertoires in cytomegalovirus infection. Study-wide results and limits: The cumulative frequency of public TCR beta families distinguished individuals who carried CMV together with the relevant HLA.

Via MiXCR, TCRdb re-called the reads, giving one row per CDR3 protein. Among around 300,000 distinct CDR3 sequences listed, 20% to 25% were seen once. Many counts were recorded for this clonotype. Its specificity is unknown. CDR1 and CDR2 (germline): DFQATT, SNEGSKA (reference sequence). Losses at the gene ends were 6 bases for V and 7 bases for J; bases not matched to a gene: 14. The CDR3 runs 14 residues. The chain employs TRBV20-1 and TRBJ1-2; 7 bases are shared with TRBD1. The sequences come from cultured PBMCs, collected from culture after CMV antigen stimulation. This TCR was sampled from a human donor in good health (CMV status not recorded). Some clones in this sample may be carry-over from other donors' samples. Written as DNA, the CDR3 is TGCAGTGCCTTAGAATTAGACAGGGCGTCTGGCTACACCTTC. Translation gives CSALELDRASGYTF.